These 27 T cell receptor beta chains were all obtained from the same sample, sequenced in a study of CD8+ T cells in alopecia areata. Specified treatment: oral pan-JAK inhibitor, 5-10 mg twice daily. Once RNA had been extracted, it was reverse transcribed into cDNA to act as the sequencing template. Clones were sequenced by immunoSEQ multiplex PCR, and TCRdb holds only the in-frame ones, with some missing. The sample carries 100,000 to 150,000 clones, approximately 60% recorded once. Sequenced here: CD4+ T cells sorted from blood, sampled at week 4, from a patient treated with tofacitinib. Receptors were obtained from a human donor with alopecia areata.

This clone occurred a few times. V and J are TRBV5-6 and TRBJ1-5; 7 nucleotides align to TRBD1. CDR1 is SGHDT and CDR2 is YYEEEE in the germline V gene. This CDR3 has 17 amino acids. With 3 bases clipped from V and 5 bases from J, the junction kept 14 bases outside the gene matches. This CDR3 reads CASSSSLDRALDQPQHF. The CDR3 nucleotides read TGTGCCAGCAGCTCTTCCCTCGACAGGGCCCTAGATCAGCCCCAGCATTTT.

The rearrangement uses TRBV25-1 and TRBJ2-3; D may be TRBD1 (5 bases). The length of the CDR3 is 14 residues. Germline values: CDR1 MGHDK, CDR2 SYGVNS. The V end lost 2 bases, the J end lost 5 bases, and 11 bases lay between the germline ends. For the CDR3, the DNA is TGTGCCAGCAGTGAAGGAAAAACAGGAGATACGCAGTATTTT. Translation: CASSEGKTGDTQYF.

The V gene is TRBV6-5, the J gene TRBJ2-1, with D perhaps matching TRBD2 (6 bases). CDR3 size: 15 residues. Germline lookup yields CDR1 MNHEY and CDR2 SVGAGI. V lost 6 bases and J lost 4, with 16 bases in between. CDR3 region: CASRQGRRGYNEQFF. In DNA form, the CDR3 reads TGTGCCAGCAGGCAGGGCCGGAGGGGTTACAATGAGCAGTTCTTC.

In its sample, this clone was seen a few times. V usage is TRBV29-1 and J usage is TRBJ2-7; tentatively, D is TRBD1 (6 bases). The CDR3 runs to 11 residues. V dropped 6 bases and J dropped 2 bases, with 8 bases sitting between them. The germline gives CDR1 SQVTM, CDR2 ANQGSEA. DNA for the CDR3: TGCAGCGTCAGGGGTCCCTACGAGCAGTACTTC. Translating it yields CSVRGPYEQYF.

Only a few counts were recorded for this clone. This sequence joins TRBV10-3 and TRBJ2-3, with a tentative D call TRBD1 (6 bases). V was pared by 2 bases and J by 4 bases, with 16 bases between. The germline gives CDR1 ENHRY, CDR2 SYGVKD. The CDR3 is 16 amino acids. As DNA, the CDR3 is TGTGCCATCAGTGAGCAGGGGTCCTGGGGTGCAGATACGCAGTATTTT. It codes for CAISEQGSWGADTQYF.

This clone was observed a single time. V gene TRBV5-1 combines with J gene TRBJ2-2, with TRBD1 matching 10 bases. Germline CDR1 reads SGHRS; CDR2 reads YFSETQ. V lost 7 bases to trimming and J lost 1 base; unmatched junction nucleotides: 7. The CDR3 length is 16 residues. The CDR3 protein is CASRTGTGENTGELFF. The CDR3 DNA reads as TGCGCCAGCCGCACCGGGACAGGGGAGAACACCGGGGAGCTGTTTTTT.

This clone was picked up one time. In DNA form, the CDR3 reads TGTGCCAGCAGCTACACAGGATCCTACGAGCAGTACTTC. This sequence encodes CASSYTGSYEQYF. The chain links TRBV5-4 to TRBJ2-7, with TRBD1 as a possible D gene (5 bases). The CDR3 is 13 residues long. V was pared by 3 bases and J by 1 base, with 8 bases between. The germline gives CDR1 SGHNT, CDR2 YYREEE (reference sequence).

This chain joins TRBV25-1 and TRBJ1-2; no reliable D call. This CDR3 comprises 13 residues. Germline values: CDR1 MGHDK, CDR2 SYGVNS. Trimming took off 9 bases at V and 4 bases at J, with 15 bases between the two ends. CDR3 loop: CASNSGEAYGYTF. The CDR3 DNA reads as TGTGCCAGTAACAGCGGGGAGGCCTATGGCTACACCTTC.

The chain links TRBV29-1 to TRBJ2-1; D is unresolved. The CDR3 runs 13 residues. V lost 7 bases and J lost 6, with 16 bases in between. Germline loops: CDR1 SQVTM, CDR2 ANQGSEA. CDR3 amino acids: CSARPGPRNEQFF. CDR3 DNA sequence: TGCAGCGCCCGACCCGGACCGCGCAATGAGCAGTTCTTC.

This rearrangement joins TRBV11-2 to TRBJ2-1, with TRBD2 matching over 9 bases. Germline V gene data show CDR1 as SGHAT and CDR2 as FQNNGV. Trimming cost V 7 bases and J 7 bases; bases outside gene matches: 11. The CDR3 sequence is 15 residues long. The CDR3 DNA reads as TGTGCCAGCATCCCCGATCTAGCGGGACGGAATGAGCAGTTCTTC. Its translation is CASIPDLAGRNEQFF.

In this sample, this clone turned up once. The chain couples TRBV4-3 to TRBJ2-5; D assignment may be TRBD1 or TRBD2 (5 bases each). This CDR3 is 16 amino acids long. CDR1 and CDR2 from the germline V gene are LGHNA and YSLEER. V lost 0 bases to trimming and J lost 1 base, with 12 bases between them. CDR3 DNA sequence: TGCGCCAGCAGCCAAGATCCTAGGGGAGCCCAAGAGACCCAGTACTTC. Translation: CASSQDPRGAQETQYF.

This clone was counted a single time. This chain connects TRBV2 to TRBJ2-3; weak D call: TRBD2 (7 bases). V dropped 7 bases and J dropped 4 bases, with 15 bases sitting between them. From germline, CDR1 is SNHLY and CDR2 FYNNEI. This CDR3 has 14 amino acids. The CDR3 loop reads CASTRGGAADTQYF. CDR3 bases: TGTGCCAGCACCCGAGGGGGGGCCGCAGATACGCAGTATTTT.

V is TRBV7-2 and J is TRBJ2-7, with D perhaps being TRBD1 or TRBD2 (5 bases each). Germline V gene sequence: CDR1 SGHTA, CDR2 FQGNSA. The CDR3 extends over 11 amino acids. Trimming pared 3 bases from V and 7 bases from J, leaving 7 bases between. The CDR3 nucleotides are TGTGCCAGCAGCTTCGAGGGGGAGCAGTACTTC. Its protein product is CASSFEGEQYF.

V and J are TRBV25-1 and TRBJ2-7; 7 bases line up with TRBD2. The J segment lost 3 bases and the V segment lost 1 base, leaving 3 bases of the junction unmatched. The CDR3 is 14 residues long. The V gene's germline CDR1 is MGHDK and CDR2 SYGVNS. CDR3 amino acids: CASSEFGGDYEQYF. The DNA of the CDR3 is TGTGCCAGCAGTGAATTTGGGGGGGACTACGAGCAGTACTTC.

This clone was seen a handful of times. This rearrangement joins TRBV7-6 to TRBJ2-7; D is unresolved. The CDR3 has 16 residues. V gave up 1 base and J gave up 5 bases, with 18 bases separating them. The germline gives CDR1 SGHVS, CDR2 FNYEAQ. CDR3 in DNA: TGTGCCAGCAGCTTAGTAGCTTCGGACCCTGGCCACGAGCAGTACTTC. Its protein product is CASSLVASDPGHEQYF.

The chain recombines TRBV15 with TRBJ2-3; D unclear. CDR1 is LNHNV, CDR2 YYDKDF, per germline (reference sequence). This CDR3 is 13 amino acids long. Trimming removed 0 bases from V and 4 bases from J, with 5 bases in between. In nucleotides, the CDR3 is TGTGCCACCAGCAGAGATTTGGCAGATACGCAGTATTTT. Amino acid sequence: CATSRDLADTQYF. The variable domain in full, with the rest retrieved from reference TRBV15 and TRBJ2-3, is DAMVIQNPRYQVTQFGKPVTLSCSQTLNHNVMYWYQQKSSQAPKLLFHYYDKDFNNEADTPDNFQSRRPNTSFCFLDIRSPGLGDTAMYLCATSRDLADTQYFGPGTRLTVL.

The chain carries TRBV9 and TRBJ2-1; 8 bases are a match to TRBD1. The CDR3 is 14 residues long. Germline CDR1 is SGDLS and CDR2 is YYNGEE. J lost 5 bases, V lost 4 bases, and 5 bases had no gene match. CDR3 DNA: TGTGCCAGCAGCTCACAGGGGGTTAACAATGAGCAGTTCTTC. This encodes CASSSQGVNNEQFF.

The CDR3 DNA reads as TGTGCCAGCAGCGTGCAGGGCGGGCAAGAGACCCAGTACTTC. This translates into CASSVQGGQETQYF. This sequence joins TRBV5-4 and TRBJ2-5; D is tentatively TRBD1 or TRBD2 (5 bases each). Per germline, CDR1 SGHNT and CDR2 YYREEE (reference sequence). This CDR3 spans 14 amino acids. V was cut by 4 bases and J by 2 bases, with 12 bases left in between.

There are a few counts of this clone. V gene TRBV4-1 combines with J gene TRBJ1-1, with D perhaps matching TRBD1 (5 bases). CDR1 is MGHRA and CDR2 is YSYEKL in the germline V gene. The CDR3 is made up of 19 amino acids. The V end was cut by 0 bases, the J end by 0 bases, with 20 bases between. This CDR3 reads CASSQEFPGTPVMNTEAFF. For the CDR3, the DNA is TGCGCCAGCAGCCAAGAATTCCCAGGGACCCCCGTGATGAACACTGAAGCTTTCTTT.

This clone was seen only once. This rearrangement joins TRBV7-2 to TRBJ2-3, with unresolved D. V lost 5 bases and J lost 0, with 9 bases in between. Germline V gene data show CDR1 as SGHTA and CDR2 as FQGNSA. This CDR3 has 14 residues. In DNA form, the CDR3 reads TGTGCCAGCAGCCACCGACATAGCACAGATACGCAGTATTTT. Translated, it gives CASSHRHSTDTQYF.

This clone was counted only a few times. This chain joins TRBV27 and TRBJ1-6; 9 bases fit TRBD1. This CDR3 contains 16 residues. V shed 2 bases and J 5 bases; nucleotides not matched to a gene: 4. Looked up from germline, CDR1 is MNHEY and CDR2 is SMNVEV (reference sequence). The CDR3 protein is CASSLTWTGDNSPLHF. CDR3 in DNA: TGTGCCAGCAGTTTAACTTGGACAGGGGATAATTCACCCCTCCACTTT.

This clone was seen only a few times. This chain links TRBV27 with TRBJ2-6; D uncertain. The germline gives CDR1 MNHEY, CDR2 SMNVEV (reference sequence). This CDR3 comprises 15 residues. V shed 1 base and J shed 0 bases, with 4 bases lying between them. CDR3 coding DNA: TGTGCCAGCAGTTTATGGGCCTCTGGGGCCAACGTCCTGACTTTC. This sequence encodes CASSLWASGANVLTF.

This chain uses TRBV29-1 with TRBJ1-1; 10 bases match TRBD1. After removal of 7 bases from V and 5 bases from J, the junction contained 7 bases not matched to a gene. There are 13 residues in the CDR3. Germline values: CDR1 SQVTM, CDR2 ANQGSEA. This CDR3 reads CSARTGGGTEAFF. The CDR3, as DNA: TGCAGCGCTCGGACAGGGGGAGGAACTGAAGCTTTCTTT.

Written as DNA, the CDR3 is TGTGCCAGTAGCCGAAGACAAAGCACAGATACGCAGTATTTT. Translated, it gives CASSRRQSTDTQYF. This chain connects TRBV19 to TRBJ2-3; D not certain. The V and J ends lost 6 bases and 0 bases respectively, with 10 bases between them. Germline V gene data show CDR1 as LNHDA and CDR2 as SQIVND (reference sequence). The CDR3 covers 14 residues.

This clone was seen only a few times. The rearrangement uses TRBV15 and TRBJ1-1; D possibly corresponds to TRBD1 (6 bases). The V end lost 1 base, the J end lost 2 bases, and 8 bases lay between the germline ends. The V gene's germline CDR1 is LNHNV and CDR2 YYDKDF (reference sequence). The CDR3 totals 14 residues. CDR3 DNA: TGTGCCACCAGCAGAGGGACAGTCAACACTGAAGCTTTCTTT. Protein sequence: CATSRGTVNTEAFF.

The chain is built from TRBV10-3 and TRBJ2-5; D is possibly TRBD1 (5 bases). V was clipped by 5 bases and J by 2 bases, with 6 bases between them. The CDR3 has 12 residues. CDR1 is ENHRY, CDR2 SYGVKD, per germline. CDR3 residues: CAISRQQETQYF. The CDR3 nucleotides are TGTGCCATCAGTCGACAGCAAGAGACCCAGTACTTC.

This sequence joins TRBV29-1 and TRBJ2-2; tentatively, D is TRBD1 (5 bases). Germline CDR1 SQVTM, CDR2 ANQGSEA. V was cut by 4 bases and J by 6 bases, with 6 bases left in between. The CDR3 spans 11 residues. CDR3 in DNA: TGCAGCGTTGTAGGGGCCGGGGAGCTGTTTTTT. It yields the protein CSVVGAGELFF.